Here is one T cell receptor (beta chain) with its context. The germline V gene encodes CDR1 MNHEY and CDR2 SVGAGI. V was clipped by 7 bases and J by 9 bases; unmatched bases: 8. This CDR3 has 14 amino acids. Profiling relied on immunoSEQ multiplex PCR, and the TCRdb table lists in-frame clones only, not all of them. This table has 50,000 to 75,000 clones, around 80% appearing once. The data were taken from a study of blood T cell repertoires in COVID-19. The V call is TRBV6-5, the J call TRBJ2-1; TRBD2 matches 11 bases. The sequencing input was peripheral blood. This receptor was identified in a man aged 55 to 69 with COVID-19, enrolled during active disease. The CDR3 region is CASTDVAGGSEQFF. The DNA of the CDR3 is TGTGCCAGCACAGACGTAGCGGGAGGGTCTGAGCAGTTCTTC.